These 10 T cell receptor beta chains share one sample of origin, sequenced in a study of T cells in women clearing cervical HPV infection. Measured with immunoSEQ multiplex PCR; TCRdb has only the in-frame clones, and not every one. There are roughly 48,000 clones in the sample, with about 1.6% held by the top ten. Input material: blood buffy coat. These receptors all stem from a woman aged 18-70 years with a cervical HPV16 infection that either progressed to CIN3+ or cleared (not recorded which).

About this clone: The CDR3 extends 3 residues past the end of the read, so its final part is completed from the germline J gene. The chain recombines TRBV19 with TRBJ2-1; 12 bases fit TRBD1. In germline, CDR1 is LNHDA, CDR2 SQIVND (reference sequence). The ends lost 5 bases at V and 8 bases at J; junction bases unmatched: 4. The CDR3 contains 14 residues. CDR3 DNA, as far as it was read: TGTGCCAGTAGTCCCGGGACAGGGGGCTATGAG. Translating gives CASSPGTGGYE. The full CDR3 protein reads CASSPGTGGYEQFF.

About this clone itself: The CDR3 end is not reached by the read, which stops 3 residues before it; the germline J gene fills it in. V is TRBV20-1 and J is TRBJ1-6; D is uncertain. This CDR3 spans 19 amino acids. Trimming pared 0 bases from V and 8 bases from J, leaving 26 bases between. Germline values: CDR1 DFQATT, CDR2 SNEGSKA (reference sequence). The CDR3: CSARDRQVFSTTVDSPLHF. The sequenced CDR3 bases are TGCAGTGCTAGAGATAGGCAGGTTTTTTCCACCACCGTTGATTCACCC.

As concerns this clone: Read coverage stops 3 residues before the CDR3 terminus; the germline J gene supplies the remainder. The genes are TRBV29-1 and TRBJ1-1; 10 nucleotides align to TRBD1. The germline gives CDR1 SQVTM, CDR2 ANQGSEA. The CDR3 is 16 amino acids. V was clipped by 6 bases and J by 0 bases; unmatched bases: 10. Incomplete CDR3 DNA: TGCAGCGTACCTGGACGGACAGGGGGTATGAACACTGAA. Encoded protein: CSVPGRTGGMNTE. The whole CDR3 sequence is CSVPGRTGGMNTEAFF. The variable domain in full, with the rest retrieved from reference TRBV29-1 and TRBJ1-1, is SAVISQKPSRDICQRGTSLTIQCQVDSQVTMMFWYRQQPGQSLTLIATANQGSEATYESGFVIDKFPISRPNLTFSTLTVSNMSPEDSSIYLCSVPGRTGGMNTEAFFGQGTRLTVV.

To note about this clone: Read sequence stops 3 residues before the CDR3 end, and the germline J gene provides the missing end. The genes are TRBV20-1 and TRBJ1-1; TRBD1 might be the D (6 bases). This CDR3 has 13 residues. V was shortened by 5 bases and J by 0 bases, with 10 bases between the two germline ends. Germline CDR1 and CDR2: DFQATT and SNEGSKA (reference sequence). Here the CDR3 reads CSAPGDMNTEAFF. The covered CDR3 bases are TGCAGTGCTCCAGGGGATATGAACACTGAA.

To note about this clone: The read comes to an end 3 residues before the CDR3 does, leaving the germline J gene to fill in the end. The V call is TRBV6-1, the J call TRBJ1-1, with D tentatively TRBD1 (5 bases). CDR1 is MNHNS and CDR2 is SASEGT in the germline V gene. V was clipped by 4 bases and J by 1 base, with 10 bases between them. This CDR3 has 14 amino acids. The sequenced CDR3 bases are TGTGCCAGCAGTGTACTCAGGGAGAACACTGAA. It translates to CASSVLRENTE. The entire CDR3 reads CASSVLRENTEAFF.

Remarks on this clone: The read terminates 3 residues ahead of where the CDR3 ends, so the germline J gene completes it. V usage is TRBV30 and J usage is TRBJ1-5, with TRBD1 as a possible D gene (5 bases). The CDR3 extends over 15 amino acids. Trimming left V 3 bases short and J 0 bases short, with 12 bases between. Germline V gene data show CDR1 as GTSNPN and CDR2 as SVGIG (reference sequence). CDR3 amino acids: CAWSLGGVSNQPQHF. Incomplete CDR3 DNA: TGTGCCTGGAGCCTCGGGGGGGTTAGCAATCAGCCC.

For this clone: The CDR3 end lies 3 residues beyond the end of the read and is filled in from the germline J gene. The gene calls are TRBV30 and TRBJ2-7, with 8 bases identical to TRBD2. Germline lookup yields CDR1 GTSNPN and CDR2 SVGIG (reference sequence). This CDR3 is 15 amino acids long. With V trimmed by 4 bases and J by 4 bases, 12 bases remained unmatched. The CDR3 sequence: CAWNSRAGGFYEQYF. Partial CDR3 DNA: TGTGCCTGGAATAGCCGCGCGGGAGGATTTTACGAG.

With regard to this clone: From the germline J gene comes the end of the CDR3, since the read stops 3 residues before it. This chain links TRBV5-1 with TRBJ1-1; TRBD1 is a possible D gene (5 bases). The germline gives CDR1 SGHRS, CDR2 YFSETQ. This CDR3 comprises 15 residues. The germline V and J ends were trimmed by 4 bases and 7 bases, with 20 bases remaining between them. CDR3: CASSPNNLQAHEAFF. The CDR3 DNA, read in part, is TGCGCCAGCAGCCCCAACAATTTACAGGCCCATGAA.

With respect to this clone: The missing CDR3 end, 3 residues past where the read stops, is filled in from the germline J gene. This chain joins TRBV18 and TRBJ2-2, with 8 bases fitting TRBD1. Germline assignment: CDR1 KGHSH and CDR2 LQKENI. The junction had 5 bases not matched to a gene; V was cut back by 5 bases and J by 3 bases. The CDR3 is made up of 15 amino acids. CDR3 residues: CASSWQQGDTGELFF. The part of the CDR3 DNA that was read is TGTGCCAGCTCATGGCAACAGGGGGACACCGGGGAG. Looking up the rest from reference TRBV18 and TRBJ2-2 gives the full variable domain: NAGVMQNPRHLVRRRGQEARLRCSPMKGHSHVYWYRQLPEEGLKFMVYLQKENIIDESGMPKERFSAEFPKEGPSILRIQQVVRGDSAAYFCASSWQQGDTGELFFGEGSRLTVL.

Note on this clone: Read sequence stops 3 residues before the CDR3 end, and the germline J gene provides the missing end. The V and J genes are TRBV28 and TRBJ1-6, with 10 bases that match TRBD1. V trimming: 5 bases; J trimming: 10 bases; junction bases outside the gene matches: 8. The CDR3 is 15 residues long. The V gene's germline CDR1 is MDHEN and CDR2 SYDVKM. The CDR3 DNA, read in part, is TGTGCCAGCAGTCTGGGACAGGGGTTGGGCTCACCC. Translating gives CASSLGQGLGSP. In full, the CDR3 reads CASSLGQGLGSPLHF.